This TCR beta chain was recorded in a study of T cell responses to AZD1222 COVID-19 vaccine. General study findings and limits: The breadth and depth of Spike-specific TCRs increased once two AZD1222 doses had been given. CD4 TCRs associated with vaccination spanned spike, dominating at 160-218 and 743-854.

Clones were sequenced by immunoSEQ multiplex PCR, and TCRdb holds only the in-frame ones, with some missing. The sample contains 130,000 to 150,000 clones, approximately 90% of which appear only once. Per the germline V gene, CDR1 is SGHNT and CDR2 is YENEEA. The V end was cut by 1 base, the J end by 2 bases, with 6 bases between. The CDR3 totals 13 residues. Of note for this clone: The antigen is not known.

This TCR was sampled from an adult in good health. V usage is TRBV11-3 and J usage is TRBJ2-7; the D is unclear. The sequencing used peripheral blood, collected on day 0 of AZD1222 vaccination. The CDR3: CASSLGTAYEQYF. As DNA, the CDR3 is TGTGCCAGCAGCTTAGGTACAGCCTACGAGCAGTACTTC.